This T cell receptor beta chain was identified during a study of T cell responses to AZD1222 COVID-19 vaccine. Study-level background: Second-dose intervals near 4 or 12 weeks were combined.

The repertoire was sequenced with immunoSEQ multiplex PCR; TCRdb's copy has only in-frame clones and lacks some. This table holds 150,000 or so clones, more than 85% found once. The study's findings and limits: When two AZD1222 doses had been given, Spike-specific TCR breadth and depth rose. The peak T cell response came first, and repertoires were sampled only after it.

For this clone: Its antigen is unidentified.

The V end was cut by 1 base, the J end by 5 bases, with 4 bases between. This CDR3 comprises 12 residues. Germline V gene sequence: CDR1 SGHDN, CDR2 FVKESK. The J gene is TRBJ2-3, the V gene TRBV14; D gene unclear. The clonotype comes from an adult in good health. The input for sequencing was peripheral blood, taken on day 0 of AZD1222 vaccination. Here the CDR3 DNA reads TGTGCCAGCAGCCAAGGGGGAGATACGCAGTATTTT. Protein sequence: CASSQGGDTQYF.